The 4 T cell receptor beta chains below were found in one sample sequenced in a study of shared T cell receptors in the human thymus. Only in-frame clones appear in the TCRdb table, and some are missing; sequencing was by immunoSEQ multiplex PCR. Counted here are about 540,000 clones, approximately 80% occurring once; the ten biggest clones make up around 0.012%. The sample also formed part of further work on human thymus T cells.

Material: thymocytes. The receptors originated from a boy under three years old with a congenital heart defect.

The CDR3 sequence: CASSFPPAGNQETQYF. The CDR3 DNA reads as TGTGCCAGCAGTTTCCCCCCGGCGGGGAACCAAGAGACCCAGTACTTC. The chain uses TRBV28 and TRBJ2-5; D is possibly TRBD2 (6 bases). Germline V gene sequence: CDR1 MDHEN, CDR2 SYDVKM. The V gene lost 3 bases and the J gene lost 0 bases, with 14 bases spanning the gap. The CDR3 has 16 residues.

The CDR3 DNA is TGTGCCAGCACTTTTCCTGACAGCTCCTACGAGCAGTACTTC. Its protein product is CASTFPDSSYEQYF. The chain employs TRBV28 and TRBJ2-7; D perhaps matches TRBD1 (5 bases). With 7 bases removed from V and 0 bases from J, the gap between germline ends came to 13 bases. This CDR3 is built from 14 residues. CDR1 is MDHEN, CDR2 SYDVKM, per germline.

The chain recombines TRBV5-4 with TRBJ2-7, with TRBD1 identical over 10 bases. Germline V gene data show CDR1 as SGHNT and CDR2 as YYREEE (reference sequence). J gave up 4 bases and V 4 bases, and 14 bases lay outside the gene matches. The CDR3 runs 17 residues. CDR3 nucleotides: TGTGCCAGCAGCCCCTGGCCGGGACAGGGGAATCCTTACGAGCAGTACTTC. It yields the protein CASSPWPGQGNPYEQYF.

In regard to this clone: One end of the junction does not line up with germline, which may come from a read error. The rearrangement uses TRBV2 and TRBJ1-1, with D maybe TRBD1 (6 bases). The V gene's germline CDR1 is SNHLY and CDR2 FYNNEI. The CDR3 length is 11 residues. The DNA of the CDR3 is TGTGCCAGCAGTGAATGGGGGGGCCCACTATTT. This codes for CASSEWGGPLF.